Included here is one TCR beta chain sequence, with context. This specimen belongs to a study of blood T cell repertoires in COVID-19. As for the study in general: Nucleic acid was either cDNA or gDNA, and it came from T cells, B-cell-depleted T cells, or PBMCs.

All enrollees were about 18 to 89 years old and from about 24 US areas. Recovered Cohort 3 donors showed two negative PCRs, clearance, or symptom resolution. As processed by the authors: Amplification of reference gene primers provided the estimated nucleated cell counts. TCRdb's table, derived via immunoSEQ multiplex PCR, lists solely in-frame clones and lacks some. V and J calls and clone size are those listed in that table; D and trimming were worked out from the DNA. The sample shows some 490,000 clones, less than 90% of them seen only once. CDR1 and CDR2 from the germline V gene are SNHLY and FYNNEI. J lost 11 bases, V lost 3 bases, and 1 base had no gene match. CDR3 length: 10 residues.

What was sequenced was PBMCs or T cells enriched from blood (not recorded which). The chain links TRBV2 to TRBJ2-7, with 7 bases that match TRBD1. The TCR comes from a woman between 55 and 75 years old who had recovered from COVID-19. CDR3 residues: CASSETGKYF. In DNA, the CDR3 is TGTGCCAGCAGTGAGACAGGGAAGTACTTC. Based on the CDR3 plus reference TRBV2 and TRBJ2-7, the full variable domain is EPEVTQTPSHQVTQMGQEVILRCVPISNHLYFYWYRQILGQKVEFLVSFYNNEISEKSEIFDDQFSVERPDGSNFTLKIRSTKLEDSAMYFCASSETGKYFGPGTRLTVT.